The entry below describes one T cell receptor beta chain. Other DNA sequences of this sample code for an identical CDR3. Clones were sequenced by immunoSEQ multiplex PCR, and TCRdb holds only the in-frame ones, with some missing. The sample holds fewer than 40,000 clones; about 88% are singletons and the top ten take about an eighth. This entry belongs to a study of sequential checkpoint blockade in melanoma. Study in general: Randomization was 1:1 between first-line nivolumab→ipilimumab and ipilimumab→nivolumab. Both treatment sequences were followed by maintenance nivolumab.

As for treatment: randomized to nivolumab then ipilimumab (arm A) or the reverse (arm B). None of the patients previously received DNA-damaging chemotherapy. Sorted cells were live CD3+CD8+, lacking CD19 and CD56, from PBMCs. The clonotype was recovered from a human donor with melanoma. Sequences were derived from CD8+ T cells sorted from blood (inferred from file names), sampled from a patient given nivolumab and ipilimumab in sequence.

The CDR3 DNA reads TGCGCCAGCAGTGACGGCCGTTCCGGGGGATACAGCATCGAGCAGTACTTC. This gives the protein CASSDGRSGGYSIEQYF. This chain uses TRBV10-2 with TRBJ2-7, with a possible D match to TRBD2 (6 bases). Trimming removed 3 bases from V and 6 bases from J, with 24 bases in between. From germline, CDR1 is WSHSY and CDR2 SAAADI. The CDR3 is 17 residues long.